Listed below are T cell receptor beta chains from one sample, sequenced in a study of CD8 T cells in Susac syndrome. TCRdb used MiXCR to reprocess the immunoSEQ multiplex PCR reads, holding one entry per CDR3 protein. The data show 150,000 to 180,000 distinct CDR3 sequences, 94% seen once. Sample: CD8+ T cells from PBMCs. These receptors all come from a human donor with multiple sclerosis. Each CDR3 is given with its conserved first and last residue. The order of the fields is D gene, V gene, clone size, J gene, CDR3 protein, CDR3 DNA. The D gene is left open where the match is weak. Where a row states a size, it is once, few, many or the class of an expanded clone; other rows omit it.

D: .
V: TRBV24-1
size: .
J: TRBJ2-2
CDR3: CATSDGRNTGELFF
DNA: TGTGCCACCAGTGATGGCAGAAACACCGGGGAGCTGTTTTTT

D: TRBD1
V: TRBV28
size: .
J: TRBJ1-5
CDR3: CASSSADRVFNQPQHF
DNA: TGTGCCAGCAGTTCCGCGGACAGGGTATTCAATCAGCCCCAGCATTTT

D: .
V: TRBV5-4
size: .
J: TRBJ1-2
CDR3: CASSPFRGGNGYTF
DNA: TGTGCCAGCAGCCCTTTTAGGGGTGGAAATGGCTACACCTTC

D: .
V: TRBV9
size: .
J: TRBJ2-2
CDR3: CASSVEPTGELFF
DNA: TGTGCCAGCAGCGTAGAGCCCACCGGGGAGCTGTTTTTT

D: TRBD1
V: TRBV6-2/TRBV6-3
size: .
J: TRBJ2-7
CDR3: CASGKDRAPYYEQYF
DNA: TGTGCCAGCGGTAAGGACAGGGCCCCCTACTACGAGCAGTACTTC

D: TRBD1
V: TRBV27
size: .
J: TRBJ1-2
CDR3: CASSWSSGTGRGYTF
DNA: TGTGCCAGCTCCTGGTCCTCAGGGACAGGTCGGGGCTACACCTTC

D: .
V: TRBV28
size: .
J: TRBJ1-5
CDR3: CASSLTSRNQPQHF
DNA: TGTGCCAGCAGTTTAACGTCCCGTAATCAGCCCCAGCATTTT

D: TRBD1
V: TRBV20-1
size: .
J: TRBJ2-7
CDR3: CSARDQTGAREQYF
DNA: TGCAGTGCTAGAGATCAGACAGGGGCGCGCGAGCAGTACTTC

D: .
V: TRBV20-1
size: .
J: TRBJ2-5
CDR3: CSARERTAARSTQYF
DNA: TGCAGTGCTAGAGAGAGGACCGCGGCGAGGTCGACCCAGTACTTC

D: TRBD1
V: TRBV5-1
size: .
J: TRBJ1-1
CDR3: CASSRGVTGLNTEAFF
DNA: TGCGCCAGCAGCCGGGGAGTGACAGGGTTGAACACTGAAGCTTTCTTT

D: TRBD1
V: TRBV29-1
size: .
J: TRBJ2-7
CDR3: CSVPGQGAREQYF
DNA: TGCAGCGTTCCGGGACAGGGGGCGCGGGAGCAGTACTTC

D: .
V: TRBV6-1
size: .
J: TRBJ2-3
CDR3: CASSVPRSTDTQYF
DNA: TGTGCCAGCAGTGTACCTAGGAGCACAGATACGCAGTATTTT

D: TRBD1
V: TRBV18
size: .
J: TRBJ1-1
CDR3: CASSPNRGLTNTEAFF
DNA: TGTGCCAGCTCACCGAACAGGGGGCTAACGAACACTGAAGCTTTCTTT

D: .
V: TRBV28
size: .
J: TRBJ1-1
CDR3: CASSLWRRGTEAFF
DNA: TGTGCCAGCAGTTTATGGCGTCGGGGAACTGAAGCTTTCTTT

D: .
V: TRBV29-1
size: .
J: TRBJ2-1
CDR3: CSVEERATDSSSYNEQFF
DNA: TGCAGCGTTGAAGAACGGGCGACGGACAGTAGCTCCTACAATGAGCAGTTCTTC

D: TRBD1
V: TRBV7-9
size: once
J: TRBJ2-5
CDR3: CASSLRDRGYQETQYF
DNA: TGTGCCAGCAGCTTAAGGGACAGGGGTTACCAAGAGACCCAGTACTTC

D: TRBD2
V: TRBV20-1
size: .
J: TRBJ2-7
CDR3: CSARVITGTSGDEQYF
DNA: TGCAGTGCTAGAGTCATCACCGGGACTAGCGGGGACGAGCAGTACTTC

D: .
V: TRBV2
size: .
J: TRBJ1-3
CDR3: CASSEGWSGNTIYF
DNA: TGTGCCAGCAGTGAAGGCTGGAGTGGAAACACCATATATTTT

D: .
V: TRBV2
size: .
J: TRBJ1-1
CDR3: CASRAGRENTEAFF
DNA: TGTGCCAGCAGAGCAGGTAGGGAGAACACTGAAGCTTTCTTT

D: TRBD1
V: TRBV29-1
size: .
J: TRBJ1-1
CDR3: CSVLDRESWADTEAFF
DNA: TGCAGCGTCCTGGACAGGGAAAGCTGGGCCGACACTGAAGCTTTCTTT

D: .
V: TRBV4-2
size: few
J: TRBJ2-1
CDR3: CASSQDFEVNEQFF
DNA: TGTGCCAGCAGCCAAGATTTCGAGGTCAATGAGCAGTTCTTC

D: .
V: TRBV30
size: .
J: TRBJ1-1
CDR3: CAWSVGQITEAFF
DNA: TGTGCCTGGAGTGTAGGACAGATTACTGAAGCTTTCTTT

D: TRBD1
V: TRBV3-1
size: .
J: TRBJ2-1
CDR3: CASSQDKTGWKNNEQFF
DNA: TGTGCCAGCAGCCAAGATAAGACAGGGTGGAAGAACAATGAGCAGTTCTTC

D: TRBD2
V: TRBV28
size: once
J: TRBJ2-4
CDR3: CASTRRGGLAKNIQYF
DNA: TGTGCCAGCACAAGGCGGGGGGGTCTAGCCAAAAACATTCAGTACTTC

D: .
V: TRBV28
size: .
J: TRBJ2-5
CDR3: CASSFSQTQYF
DNA: TGTGCCAGCAGTTTTTCGCAGACCCAGTACTTC

D: .
V: TRBV2
size: .
J: TRBJ2-7
CDR3: CASSGTPSYEQYF
DNA: TGTGCCAGCAGTGGGACCCCATCCTACGAGCAGTACTTC

D: .
V: TRBV20-1
size: .
J: TRBJ1-1
CDR3: CSARRSIDRNTEAFF
DNA: TGCAGTGCTAGACGTAGTATAGACCGCAACACTGAAGCTTTCTTT

D: .
V: TRBV13
size: .
J: TRBJ1-6
CDR3: CASSLDGGSPLHF
DNA: TGTGCCAGCAGCTTAGATGGCGGTTCACCCCTCCACTTT

D: .
V: TRBV5-1
size: .
J: TRBJ2-4
CDR3: CASSLELTGTNLAKNIQYF
DNA: TGCGCCAGCAGCTTGGAGTTGACAGGGACTAACCTAGCCAAAAACATTCAGTACTTC

D: .
V: TRBV7-9
size: .
J: TRBJ2-1
CDR3: CASRARGADNEQFF
DNA: TGTGCCAGCAGGGCTAGGGGGGCCGACAATGAGCAGTTCTTC

D: .
V: TRBV9
size: .
J: TRBJ1-6
CDR3: CASSVEGSPLHF
DNA: TGTGCCAGCAGCGTAGAGGGGTCACCCCTCCACTTT

D: TRBD1
V: TRBV4-1
size: few
J: TRBJ2-2
CDR3: CASSQAGTGRGELFF
DNA: TGCGCCAGCAGCCAAGCCGGGACAGGCCGCGGGGAGCTGTTTTTT

D: .
V: TRBV13
size: .
J: TRBJ1-1
CDR3: CASSPRDSGNTEAFF
DNA: TGTGCCAGCAGTCCTCGGGACTCGGGGAACACTGAAGCTTTCTTT

D: .
V: TRBV12-3/TRBV12-4
size: .
J: TRBJ2-7
CDR3: CASSFSRDHSYEQYF
DNA: TGTGCCAGCAGCTTCAGTCGGGACCACTCCTACGAGCAGTACTTC

D: TRBD1
V: TRBV9
size: .
J: TRBJ2-7
CDR3: CASSADRGPSYEQYF
DNA: TGTGCCAGCAGCGCCGACAGGGGCCCCTCCTACGAGCAGTACTTC

D: .
V: TRBV9
size: .
J: TRBJ1-6
CDR3: CASSVAGGANSPLHF
DNA: TGTGCCAGCAGCGTAGCCGGAGGGGCCAATTCACCCCTCCACTTT

D: .
V: TRBV30
size: .
J: TRBJ1-2
CDR3: CAWNHLGVDYGYTF
DNA: TGTGCCTGGAATCATCTTGGGGTAGACTATGGCTACACCTTC

D: TRBD1
V: TRBV11-1
size: .
J: TRBJ2-7
CDR3: CASRGQGESYEQYF
DNA: TGTGCCAGCAGAGGACAGGGGGAATCCTACGAGCAGTACTTC

D: .
V: TRBV20-1
size: .
J: TRBJ1-1
CDR3: CSAPRPRTDPHIMNTEAFF
DNA: TGCAGTGCTCCCCGGCCCCGGACGGACCCGCACATTATGAACACTGAAGCTTTCTTT

D: .
V: TRBV9
size: .
J: TRBJ1-2
CDR3: CASSVDGTEYGYTF
DNA: TGTGCCAGCAGCGTAGACGGGACTGAGTATGGCTACACCTTC

D: .
V: TRBV7-9
size: .
J: TRBJ2-7
CDR3: CASRTPTGYEQYF
DNA: TGTGCCAGCAGGACCCCTACAGGGTACGAGCAGTACTTC

D: .
V: TRBV11-2
size: .
J: TRBJ2-7
CDR3: CASSLSTRNLPYEQYF
DNA: TGTGCCAGCAGCCTCTCGACTCGGAATCTCCCCTACGAGCAGTACTTC

D: TRBD1
V: TRBV6-2/TRBV6-3
size: .
J: TRBJ1-1
CDR3: CASLEGQGEAFF
DNA: TGTGCCAGCCTCGAAGGACAGGGAGAAGCTTTCTTT